This T cell receptor (beta chain) was captured by sequencing in a study of cytomegalovirus exposure and HLA in healthy donors (dated by TCRdb to the late 2010s). For the wider study: An earlier analysis of roughly 570 of the donors reported about 260 Gb of sequence data and approximately 120 million unique TCR beta sequences obtained from around 170 million T cells. Genome-wide SNP genotypes for about three fifths of the roughly 670 donors were used in a later genetic analysis, which treated that subset as a discovery cohort. About 280 gigabases of sequencing data and roughly 81 million unique TCR sequences made up an early release that covered around 640 HLA-typed donors. The number of typed donors differed by locus: about 620-640 for A, B, C, DRB1 and DQB1; some 500 for DQA1; some 610 for DPA1; and about 450 for DPB1. The study profiled the T cell repertoires of 500 to 800 subjects by immunosequencing and related them to cytomegalovirus serostatus. The later analysis used no new phenotypic data to find candidate immune exposures, relying instead on TCR beta sequences and their occurrence across donors. Class I and class II HLA loci were covered by the typing at four-digit resolution. Among some 400 genotyped donors of the cohort, an average of about 240,000 unique TCR beta nucleotide sequences was sequenced per donor, of which 15% to 20% were non-productive. In addition to the first cohort of 500 to 850 subjects, a separate validation cohort of 130 or so different subjects was used. Four to six DR-DQ haplotypes were handled as single units for association and clustering, since linkage in the cohort was strong. Every discovery cohort repertoire had been produced on one sequencing platform. To predict cytomegalovirus infection status, the study combined high-throughput TCR immunosequencing, statistical association of individual TCRs with disease status, and machine learning. An earlier analysis of 587 of the donors used high-throughput TCR beta sequencing to judge whether each TCR beta V gene segment behaved as functional or pseudogenic. In a later analysis, previously published TCR beta repertoires from more than 500 donors were re-analyzed and high-resolution HLA genotyping was added so that TCR occurrence patterns could be studied. Donor age, sex, ethnicity and CMV serostatus were compiled together with the repertoire data. The study was designed to test whether signatures of past pathogen exposure could be identified by cataloging public T cell receptors. Of the 300 to 500 genotyped donors, 65% to 90% were placed in the genetic ancestry cluster associated with self-reported Caucasian donors.

The library was made by the immunoSEQ multiplex PCR assay. The multiplex PCR relied on a mix of 60 forward primers for TCR Vbeta segments and 13 reverse primers for TCR Jbeta segments. The CDR3 region of rearranged TCR beta genes was amplified from genomic DNA with a multiplex PCR assay. On the Illumina HiSeq System, the amplified TCR beta libraries were sequenced as 87-base-pair reads. In the source study's methods: A later analysis counted around 72 million unique TCR beta chains across the approximately 700 repertoires, and some 12 million of these chains were shared by at least two donors. A nearest-neighbor algorithm error-corrected the raw reads and collapsed the reads into unique sequences, merging closely related sequences to remove PCR and sequencing errors. CDR3 sequences were aligned to IMGT reference sequences to assign V, D and J gene segments. For a sequence to be retained, a match of at least six nucleotides was required to both a V gene segment and a J gene segment. Rearrangements were called productive when the CDR3 lacked stop codons and stayed in frame with V and J; all others were non-productive. Following IMGT convention, CDR3 was defined as the stretch from the second conserved V-encoded cysteine up to the conserved J-encoded phenylalanine. Sequences without an unambiguous match to a single V gene segment were excluded from the earlier analysis of 587 of the donors. In an earlier analysis of a few hundred of the donors, V segments were called functional above 56.7% productive rearrangements and were called segregating when the between-donor standard deviation exceeded 5%. To diagnose cytomegalovirus status from the catalog of TCR beta chain sequences, a statistical classification framework was built. In a later analysis, V and J genes were assigned by comparing TCR nucleotide sequences against IMGT/GENE-DB human TR gene sequences. The TCRdist pipeline was used in a later analysis to assign CDR3 sequences and most-parsimonious VDJ recombination scenarios. In a later analysis, every TCR beta chain was defined by the combination of its CDR3 amino acid sequence and its V-gene family, and reads without a unique V-gene family were dropped. A later analysis removed several hundred highly shared, low-generation-probability nucleotide sequences to deal with suspected cross-contamination and a sequencing artifact. A later analysis calculated a clonal expansion index for each public chain from normalized within-repertoire ranks of inferred template counts. Generation probabilities in a later analysis came from a VDJ recombination model fitted to out-of-frame rearrangements, and those results were checked against IGoR. Hypergeometric tests were used in a later analysis to score TCR-TCR, TCR-HLA and TCR-CMV co-occurrence, with a repertoire-size bias correction applied to the TCR pairs. In a later analysis, false discovery rates were estimated by permuting HLA or CMV assignments 20 times. In a later analysis, co-occurring TCRs were grouped with DBSCAN, and TCRdist sequence similarity was added when clustering was performed within HLA-allele-positive subsets. Co-occurrence clustering excluded repertoires with fewer than 30,000 or more than 120,000 public chains, plus five with anomalous nucleotide sharing. This immuneACCESS table, as held by TCRdb, lists in-frame sequences with V and J called but not all clones. Of the missing ones, under half trace to an unresolved V gene in checked studies; the others have no known cause. Clone size and the V and J calls come from that table; the DNA yielded D and trimming. For this sample the table gives roughly 170,000 clones, of which roughly 88% were detected only once. The top ten constitute around 1.2% of the sample.

The study at large found these results: Fewer than 20 rarely observed V segments, including chromosome 9 orphons, were excluded from the earlier analysis of 550 to 700 of the donors because counts were too low. In an earlier analysis of more than 500 of the donors, most TCR beta V segments appeared in productive rearrangements about 87% or about 30% of the time, broadly matching IMGT annotations. A later analysis associated 16,951 TCR beta sequences with specific HLA alleles at a false discovery rate of 0.05. Only TCR beta chains were sequenced in this cohort, and the absence of alpha or paired-chain data limited detectable features. Assigning TCR associations to individual alleles was difficult when HLA alleles, especially DR and DQ, strongly co-occurred. In a later analysis, several top co-occurrence clusters were reported to appear linked to parvovirus B19, influenza, CMV and Epstein-Barr virus. Across donors, most TCR sequences were observed very rarely, whereas some public TCRs were present in many individuals. A further reported finding was that TCR beta sequences accurately predicted the HLA-A and HLA-B alleles for most subjects in the first cohort. A cluster of highly shared sequence variants was judged likely to represent a technical artifact of the sequencing pipeline. In a later analysis, HLA-associated TCR beta chains were found to be more clonally expanded and to have lower generation probabilities than equally common non-associated chains. The classifier was reported to diagnose cytomegalovirus status with high specificity and sensitivity in both the original cohort and the validation cohort. According to a later genetic analysis, donors in an Asian-associated ancestry cluster had fewer N-insertions in productive TCRs than the approximately 700-donor mean. A few of the identified cytomegalovirus-associated TCR beta chains were confirmed in vitro to be specific for cytomegalovirus antigens. In a later analysis, most CMV-associated TCR beta chains were found to appear HLA-restricted, with HLA associations seemingly driven largely by CMV exposure. In the study, approximately 150 TCR beta chains were listed as associated with cytomegalovirus. Because the 87-base-pair reads could not distinguish some IMGT-functional V segments, including TRBV6-2 and TRBV6-3, those segments were excluded. Immune exposure information for the cohort was limited to CMV serostatus. Presence/absence analyses assumed roughly uniform sequencing depth across donors, an assumption that may not hold. A later genetic analysis associated a missense DCLRE1C variant with V-gene and J-gene trimming of TCR beta chains, and an independent cohort replicated the association. Correlated functional status among segregating V segments might be attributable to linkage disequilibrium, but an unknown experimental factor could not be ruled out. In a later analysis, the rate of TCR association differed among HLA loci, with DRB1 alleles having the most associated TCRs and HLA-C alleles having the fewest. According to the authors, the approach could potentially be generalized to other disease states and immunological phenotypes. HLA typing was unavailable for some donors at each locus, so association tests used only the typed subset.

Its CDR3 holds 14 amino acids, cysteine through phenylalanine. The CDR3 DNA has 42 bases and is translated from base 1. The germline V gene supplies CDR1 MGHRA and CDR2 YSYEKL. The junction shows trimming of 8 bases on V and 8 bases on J, and the gene matches do not reach 10 bases of it. The cohort consisted of 650 to 850 healthy bone marrow donors. Cohort members were all nominally healthy when sampled, although unrecorded immune exposures were likely present. The donor tested CMV seropositive, placing the donor among the 289 seropositive members of the cohort. Each donor provided a peripheral blood sample, and peripheral blood mononuclear cells were used for TCR beta sequencing. Genomic DNA was extracted from the blood cell samples with the Qiagen DNeasy Blood Extraction Kit. In this sample, this clone turned up a few times. It has no known antigen specificity. The input lacks base qualities; no much larger clone sits a single base away.

The V and J genes are TRBV4-1 and TRBJ2-1; TRBD2 agrees with 9 junctional bases. The sample was PBMCs. The sequence was collected from a girl aged 2 to 9 in good health and CMV-seropositive. The CDR3 amino acid sequence is: CASGRAGGLDEQFF. The base sequence is TGCGCCAGCGGGCGGGCGGGGGGGCTGGATGAGCAGTTCTTC.